This T cell receptor beta chain was profiled in a study of CXCR3-negative and CXCR3-positive naive CD8 T cells. Study-wide points: With respect to TRBV-TRBJ usage, naive CXCR3-negative and CXCR3-positive cells were similar; memory differed. Higher TRB CDR3 hydrophobicity marked CXCR3-positive naive cells relative to CXCR3-negative naive cells.

This clonotype is labeled medium-sized based on frequency. What it binds is unknown. CD45RO-CCR7+CD27+CD95- marked naive CD8+ T cells. The CDR3 has 15 amino acids. Germline loops: CDR1 SEHNR, CDR2 FQNEAQ (reference sequence). cDNA libraries for TRB were generated by 5' RACE incorporating UMI labels. TCRdb re-called the 5' RACE reads and shows each CDR3 protein once, DNA omitted. The ten top clones account for roughly 1.2%, within a sample of thousands of distinct CDR3 sequences. The sequenced material came from naive CXCR3- CD8+ T cells from blood. Regarding subset: CD45RO-CCR7+CD27+CD95- naive CD8+ T cells lacking CXCR3 (TNR3-). This clonotype was obtained from a human donor in good health. Some clones in this sample may be carry-over from other donors' samples. The chain is built from TRBV7-9 and TRBJ1-1; TCRdb indicates TRBD1, and absent DNA this call remains unverified. CDR3 protein: CASRHLQHGDTEAFF.